This T cell receptor (beta chain) was sequenced in a study of PD-1 blockade in classical Hodgkin lymphoma (dated by TCRdb to 2018 to 2020). A note on the overall study: Nivolumab dosing was 3 mg/kg intravenously every 2 weeks, continuing until either disease progression or unacceptable toxicity. A peripheral blood immune signature of response to PD-1 blockade in classical Hodgkin lymphoma was defined using TCR beta sequencing and CyTOF.

The Qiagen DNeasy kit was used to extract genomic DNA both from unsorted PBMCs and from the negatively selected CD4+ and CD8+ fractions. TCR beta CDR3 regions were amplified by immunoSEQ multiplex PCR using primers annealing to V and J segments. A synthetic immune receptor repertoire was used to minimize amplification bias, and any remaining bias was removed computationally after sequencing. As for the authors' bioinformatics: Repertoire diversity was quantified as the Shannon entropy index using custom Python scripts. Unsorted, CD4+ and CD8+ repertoires were analyzed separately, except for combined analyses in which CD4+ and CD8+ sequences were merged in silico. Clonal expansion was defined as at least a 2-fold frequency increase after treatment relative to C1D1, with a pseudocount of 0.5 for undetected baseline clones. Singleton clones were defined as clones with 0 or 1 copy at C1D1, and non-singleton clones were defined as clones with 2 or more copies. Clones expanded in unsorted samples were labelled as CD4+, CD8+ or unknown by matching protein sequences in sorted samples from the same patient. Wilcoxon tests on paired samples were used to test diversity changes from C1D1 to C4D1. The immuneACCESS repertoire file appears here via TCRdb, limited to in-frame rearrangements. These files lack a portion of the clones; in checked studies, under half of the deficit traces to unresolved V genes, and the cause of the others is not known. The V and J calls and the clone size are those of that table, but D and trimming were determined from the DNA. A total of roughly 45,000 clones appear in this sample, around 72% of them only once. The ten most abundant clones make up 2.5% to 3% of the sample.

This specimen's time point label, interpreted: cycle 2 day 1 (C2D1) of nivolumab. Every trial patient had relapsed following autologous stem cell transplantation, and prior brentuximab vedotin exposure was what differed among cohorts A, B and C. The trial cohort comprised 60 or so patients with relapsed/refractory classical Hodgkin lymphoma whose best overall responses were complete response, partial response or progressive disease. Single-agent nivolumab was administered to trial patients in the multi-cohort phase II CheckMate 205 trial. Best overall response was determined by an independent review committee according to the 2007 International Working Group response criteria. Trial PBMCs were collected immediately before nivolumab initiation (C1D1) and during therapy at cycle 2 day 1 and cycle 4 day 1. Peripheral blood was collected in 8 mL Vacutainer Cell Preparation Tubes, from which PBMCs were isolated by centrifugation and then cryopreserved.

Including the terminal cysteine and phenylalanine, the CDR3 comprises 12 residues. Here the CDR3 DNA is all that survives: 36 bases in frame from base 1. For CDR1 and CDR2, the germline V gene (reference sequence) lists SEHNR and FQNEAQ. On the study overall, not on this receptor specifically: The study was limited to a single clinical trial cohort, and causes of repertoire differences, possibly disease activity or prior therapy, remained undefined. Lower diversity was observed in patients in whom nivolumab was started less than 1 year after ASCT, and these patients were excluded from later analyses so that confounding by immune reconstitution would be avoided. A significant rise by C4D1 was seen in CD4+ but not CD8+ TCR diversity (p=0.0027 vs p=0.16), with the rise being most apparent in complete responders (p=0.02). Baseline diversity similar to that of newly diagnosed patients was observed in trial patients achieving complete response, whereas significantly lower diversity was observed in partial responders and progressors. Newly diagnosed patients were reported to have lower baseline TCR diversity than healthy donors, and relapsed/refractory patients were reported to have lower baseline TCR diversity still.

This clone occurred a few times. Its binding antigen is unknown. No base quality information exists; no much larger clone differs at one position. The sequence came from a human donor with classical Hodgkin lymphoma. Sequenced here: peripheral blood mononuclear cells (PBMCs), sampled before the second cycle of nivolumab. In this chain, TRBV7-9 is recombined with TRBJ1-1, with a weak D call of TRBD1 (5 bases match). The base sequence is TGTGCAGGAGGGGATCAGTACGCTGAAGCTTTCTTT. The resulting protein is CAGGDQYAEAFF.